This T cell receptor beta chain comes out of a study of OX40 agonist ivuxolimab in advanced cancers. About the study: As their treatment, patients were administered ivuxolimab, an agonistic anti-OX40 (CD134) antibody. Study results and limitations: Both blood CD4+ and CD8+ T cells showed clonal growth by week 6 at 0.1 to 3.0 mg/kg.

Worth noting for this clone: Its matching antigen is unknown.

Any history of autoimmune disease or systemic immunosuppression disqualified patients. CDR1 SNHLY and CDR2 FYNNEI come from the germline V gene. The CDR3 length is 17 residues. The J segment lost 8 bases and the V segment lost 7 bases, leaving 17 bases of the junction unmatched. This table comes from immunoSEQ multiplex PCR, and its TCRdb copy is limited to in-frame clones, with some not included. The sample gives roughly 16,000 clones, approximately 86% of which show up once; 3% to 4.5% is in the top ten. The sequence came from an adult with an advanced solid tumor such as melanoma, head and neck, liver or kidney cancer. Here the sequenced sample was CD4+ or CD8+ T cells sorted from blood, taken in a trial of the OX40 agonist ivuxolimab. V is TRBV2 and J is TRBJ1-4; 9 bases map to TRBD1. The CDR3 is CASNPNTYRGPTEKLFF. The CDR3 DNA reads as TGTGCCAGCAACCCGAATACATACAGGGGGCCTACGGAAAAACTGTTTTTT. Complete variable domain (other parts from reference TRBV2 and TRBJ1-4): EPEVTQTPSHQVTQMGQEVILRCVPISNHLYFYWYRQILGQKVEFLVSFYNNEISEKSEIFDDQFSVERPDGSNFTLKIRSTKLEDSAMYFCASNPNTYRGPTEKLFFGSGTQLSVL.